The present entry profiles one T cell receptor (beta chain) with its context. Antigen unknown. CD4+ cell separation produced CD45RA+ naive and CD45RA-negative memory subsets. In the study's own analysis: ImmunoSEQ output lacked quality scores and full-length reads, limiting matched filtering. Assay used: immunoSEQ multiplex PCR; TCRdb lists only in-frame clones, some missing. The V and J calls and clone size come from that table; D and trimming were worked out from the DNA. The sample has over 1.5 million clones, 95% to 99% seen once. The data originate from a study of shared clonotypes between healthy human individuals. Regarding the study as a whole: Naive CD4 clonotypes were shared across several donors at around 5.4%.

The V gene's germline CDR1 is MNHNY and CDR2 SVGAGI (reference sequence). V shed 11 bases and J shed 6 bases, with 16 bases lying between them. The CDR3 has 13 amino acids. What was sequenced was naive CD4+ T cells sorted from blood. As for subset: CD45RA+ positively selected. V gene TRBV6-6 combines with J gene TRBJ2-2, with D perhaps matching TRBD1 or TRBD2 (5 bases each). The receptor was derived from a man aged 30 to 39 in good health. The DNA for the CDR3 is TGTGCCGCGAGGGCCCGGGACGCCGGGGAGCTGTTTTTT. This sequence encodes CAARARDAGELFF.